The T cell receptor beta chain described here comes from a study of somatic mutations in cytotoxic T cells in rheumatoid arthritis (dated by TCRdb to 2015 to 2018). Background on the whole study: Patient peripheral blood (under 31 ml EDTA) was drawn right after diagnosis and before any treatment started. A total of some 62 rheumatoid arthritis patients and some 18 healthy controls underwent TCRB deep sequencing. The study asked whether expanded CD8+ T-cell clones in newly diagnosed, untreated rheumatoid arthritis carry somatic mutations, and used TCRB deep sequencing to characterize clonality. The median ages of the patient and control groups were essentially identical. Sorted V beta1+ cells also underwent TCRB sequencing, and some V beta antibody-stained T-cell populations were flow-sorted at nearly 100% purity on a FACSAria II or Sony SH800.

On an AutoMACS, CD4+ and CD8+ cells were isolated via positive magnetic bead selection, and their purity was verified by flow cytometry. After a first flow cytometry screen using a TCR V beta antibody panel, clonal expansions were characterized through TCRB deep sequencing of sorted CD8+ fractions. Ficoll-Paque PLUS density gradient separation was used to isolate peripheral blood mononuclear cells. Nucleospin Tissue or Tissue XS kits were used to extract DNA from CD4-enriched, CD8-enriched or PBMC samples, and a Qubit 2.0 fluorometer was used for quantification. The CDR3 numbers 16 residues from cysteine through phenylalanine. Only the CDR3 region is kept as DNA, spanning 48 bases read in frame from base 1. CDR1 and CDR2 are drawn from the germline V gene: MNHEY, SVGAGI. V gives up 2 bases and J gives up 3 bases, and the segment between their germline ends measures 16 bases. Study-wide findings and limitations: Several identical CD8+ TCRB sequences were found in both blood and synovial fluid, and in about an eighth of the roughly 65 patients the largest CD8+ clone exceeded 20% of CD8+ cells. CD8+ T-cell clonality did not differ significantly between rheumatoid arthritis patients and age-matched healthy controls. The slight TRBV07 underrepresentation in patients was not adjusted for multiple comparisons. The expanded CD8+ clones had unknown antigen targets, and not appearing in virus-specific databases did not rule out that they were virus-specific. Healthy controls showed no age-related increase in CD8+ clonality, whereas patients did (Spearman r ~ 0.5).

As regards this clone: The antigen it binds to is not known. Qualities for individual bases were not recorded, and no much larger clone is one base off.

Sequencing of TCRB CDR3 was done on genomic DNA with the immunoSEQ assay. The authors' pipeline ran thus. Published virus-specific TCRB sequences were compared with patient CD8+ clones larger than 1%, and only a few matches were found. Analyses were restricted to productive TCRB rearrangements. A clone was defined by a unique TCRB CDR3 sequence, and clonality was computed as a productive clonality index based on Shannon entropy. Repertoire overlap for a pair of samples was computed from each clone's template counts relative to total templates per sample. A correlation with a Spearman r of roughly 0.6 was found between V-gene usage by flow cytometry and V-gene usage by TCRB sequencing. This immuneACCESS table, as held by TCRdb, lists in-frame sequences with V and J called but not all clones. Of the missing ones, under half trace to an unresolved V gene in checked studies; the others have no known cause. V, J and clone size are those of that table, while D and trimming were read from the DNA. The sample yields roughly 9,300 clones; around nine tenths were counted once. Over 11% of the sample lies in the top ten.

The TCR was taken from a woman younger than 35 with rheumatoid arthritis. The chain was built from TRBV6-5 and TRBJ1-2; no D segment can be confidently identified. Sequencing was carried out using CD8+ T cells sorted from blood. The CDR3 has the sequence CASSYAFRGGDYGYTF. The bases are TGTGCCAGCAGTTACGCCTTCCGGGGAGGAGACTATGGCTACACCTTC.